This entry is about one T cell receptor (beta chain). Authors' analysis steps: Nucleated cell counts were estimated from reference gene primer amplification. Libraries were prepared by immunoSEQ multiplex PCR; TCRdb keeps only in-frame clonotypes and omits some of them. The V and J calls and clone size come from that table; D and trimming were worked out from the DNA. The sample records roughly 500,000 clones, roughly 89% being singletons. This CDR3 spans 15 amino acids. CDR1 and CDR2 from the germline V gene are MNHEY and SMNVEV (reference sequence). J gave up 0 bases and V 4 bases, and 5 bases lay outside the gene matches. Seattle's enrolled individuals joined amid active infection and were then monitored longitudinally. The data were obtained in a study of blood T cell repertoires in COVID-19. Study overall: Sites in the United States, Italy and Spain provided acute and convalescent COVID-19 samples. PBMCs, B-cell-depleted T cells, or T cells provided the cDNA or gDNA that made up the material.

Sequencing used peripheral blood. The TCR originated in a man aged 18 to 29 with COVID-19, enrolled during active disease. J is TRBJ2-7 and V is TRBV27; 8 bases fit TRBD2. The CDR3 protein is CASSWGGRYSYEQYF. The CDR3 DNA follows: TGTGCCAGCAGTTGGGGCGGGAGGTACTCCTACGAGCAGTACTTC.